A selection of T cell receptor beta chains follows, all from one sample in a study of T cells in Graves' hyperthyroidism and ophthalmopathy. Using its own MiXCR run on the multiplex PCR reads, TCRdb lists one record per CDR3 protein. Of over 350,000 distinct CDR3 sequences listed, around 18% are singletons. The sample taken for sequencing was blood. Source of these receptors: a man younger than 30 with Graves' ophthalmopathy. The CDR3 runs from the conserved cysteine through the conserved F or W. A D gene is named only where the DNA matches it firmly. Some rows have no size entry. The others give once, few or many, or a class for an expanded clone.

V: TRBV6-1
D: TRBD1
size: many
J: TRBJ2-7
CDR3: CASSEEAGGFSYEQYF
DNA: TGTGCCAGCAGTGAAGAGGCAGGGGGCTTTTCCTACGAGCAGTACTTC

V: TRBV12-5
D: .
size: .
J: TRBJ1-1
CDR3: CASGLVPSGVTEAFF
DNA: TGTGCTAGTGGTTTGGTACCTTCAGGGGTTACTGAAGCTTTCTTT

V: TRBV29-1
D: .
size: .
J: TRBJ2-7
CDR3: CSVVLAYEQYF
DNA: TGCAGCGTTGTGCTGGCCTACGAGCAGTACTTC

V: TRBV27
D: .
size: many
J: TRBJ2-1
CDR3: CASRISRGPITKYNEQFF
DNA: TGTGCCAGCAGGATATCGCGGGGGCCAATTACAAAGTACAATGAGCAGTTCTTC

V: TRBV28
D: .
size: .
J: TRBJ2-5
CDR3: CASSSVVWAQYF
DNA: TGTGCCAGCAGTTCGGTCGTATGGGCCCAGTACTTC

V: TRBV6-2/TRBV6-3
D: .
size: .
J: TRBJ2-1
CDR3: CASTLNSLYNEQFF
DNA: TGTGCCAGCACCCTTAACAGCCTCTACAATGAGCAGTTCTTC

V: TRBV27
D: TRBD1
size: once
J: TRBJ2-7
CDR3: CASTALPGTGSYEQYF
DNA: TGTGCCAGCACGGCGCTTCCCGGGACAGGGTCCTACGAGCAGTACTTC

V: TRBV7-9
D: TRBD2
size: many
J: TRBJ2-5
CDR3: CASRPRTSGGQETQYF
DNA: TGTGCCAGCAGACCGCGGACTAGCGGGGGGCAAGAGACCCAGTACTTC

V: TRBV27
D: .
size: .
J: TRBJ2-5
CDR3: CASSGPKRAQYF
DNA: TGTGCCAGCAGTGGCCCGAAGAGGGCCCAGTACTTC

V: TRBV2
D: .
size: many
J: TRBJ2-3
CDR3: CAKSIDTQYF
DNA: TGTGCCAAGAGCATAGATACGCAGTATTTT

V: TRBV18
D: TRBD2
size: many
J: TRBJ2-1
CDR3: CASSPGTSNEQFF
DNA: TGTGCCAGCTCTCCCGGGACTAGCAATGAGCAGTTCTTC

V: TRBV20-1
D: .
size: few
J: TRBJ2-3
CDR3: CSATSGGPGLTDTQYF
DNA: TGCAGTGCAACTTCAGGGGGGCCGGGACTTACAGATACGCAGTATTTT

V: TRBV5-1
D: TRBD1
size: many
J: TRBJ2-7
CDR3: CASSQDTTGRYEQYF
DNA: TGCGCCAGCAGCCAAGACACGACAGGGCGCTACGAGCAGTACTTC

V: TRBV3-1
D: .
size: many
J: TRBJ2-3
CDR3: CASSQVLSDTDTQYF
DNA: TGTGCCAGCAGCCAAGTCCTGTCAGACACAGATACGCAGTATTTT

V: TRBV9
D: .
size: .
J: TRBJ2-1
CDR3: CASSEQGLDVGEQFF
DNA: TGTGCCAGCAGCGAGCAGGGACTGGACGTAGGCGAGCAGTTCTTC

V: TRBV28
D: .
size: .
J: TRBJ2-6
CDR3: CASSLYSSGDRWGGANVLTF
DNA: TGTGCCAGCAGTTTATACTCCTCTGGGGACCGCTGGGGAGGGGCCAACGTCCTGACTTTC

V: TRBV5-1
D: .
size: .
J: TRBJ2-3
CDR3: CASSEADTQYF
DNA: TGCGCCAGCAGCGAGGCGGATACGCAGTATTTT

V: TRBV10-3
D: .
size: few
J: TRBJ2-2
CDR3: CAISESAVTGELFF
DNA: TGTGCCATCAGTGAGTCTGCAGTTACCGGGGAGCTGTTTTTT

V: TRBV5-1
D: TRBD1
size: many
J: TRBJ1-1
CDR3: CASSVGGWGAFF
DNA: TGCGCCAGCAGCGTAGGGGGCTGGGGAGCTTTCTTT

V: TRBV7-2
D: .
size: many
J: TRBJ1-2
CDR3: CASSPSGGGGDYGYTF
DNA: TGTGCCAGCAGCCCCTCCGGGGGGGGTGGGGACTATGGCTACACCTTC

V: TRBV6-1
D: .
size: many
J: TRBJ2-2
CDR3: CASSDLGGVIGELFF
DNA: TGTGCCAGCAGTGATTTGGGCGGGGTGATCGGGGAGCTGTTTTTT

V: TRBV6-1
D: .
size: few
J: TRBJ2-1
CDR3: CASRLEQGPYNEQFF
DNA: TGTGCCAGCAGGCTCGAACAGGGACCCTACAATGAGCAGTTCTTC

V: TRBV11-1
D: .
size: many
J: TRBJ2-2
CDR3: CASSRSLDSPGELFF
DNA: TGTGCCAGCAGCCGTTCACTTGACAGCCCCGGGGAGCTGTTTTTT

V: TRBV11-3
D: .
size: many
J: TRBJ2-7
CDR3: CASSASGTLGYEQYF
DNA: TGTGCCAGCAGCGCCTCCGGGACCTTAGGCTACGAGCAGTACTTC

V: TRBV19
D: .
size: .
J: TRBJ1-5
CDR3: CASSVYQEINQPQHF
DNA: TGTGCCAGTAGTGTGTATCAGGAGATCAATCAGCCCCAGCATTTT

V: TRBV6-4
D: .
size: .
J: TRBJ2-3
CDR3: CASSEQRADTQYF
DNA: TGTGCCAGCAGTGAACAGCGGGCAGATACGCAGTATTTT